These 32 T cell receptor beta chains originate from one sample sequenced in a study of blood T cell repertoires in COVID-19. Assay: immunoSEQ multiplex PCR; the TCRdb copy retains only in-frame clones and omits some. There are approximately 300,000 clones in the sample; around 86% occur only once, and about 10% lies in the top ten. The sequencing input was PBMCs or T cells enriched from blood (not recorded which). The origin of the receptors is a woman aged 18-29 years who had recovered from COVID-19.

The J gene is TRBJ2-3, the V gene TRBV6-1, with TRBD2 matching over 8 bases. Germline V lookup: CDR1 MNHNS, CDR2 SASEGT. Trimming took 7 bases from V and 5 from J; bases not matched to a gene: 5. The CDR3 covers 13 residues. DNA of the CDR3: TGTGCCAGCACGGGGGGGGGCTTAGATACGCAGTATTTT. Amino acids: CASTGGGLDTQYF.

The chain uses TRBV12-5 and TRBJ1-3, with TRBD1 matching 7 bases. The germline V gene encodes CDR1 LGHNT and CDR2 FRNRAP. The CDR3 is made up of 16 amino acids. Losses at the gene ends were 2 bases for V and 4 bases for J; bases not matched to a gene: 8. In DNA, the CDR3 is TGTGCTAGTGGTTTGATGGCAGGGACAGAGGGAAACACCATATATTTT. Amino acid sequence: CASGLMAGTEGNTIYF.

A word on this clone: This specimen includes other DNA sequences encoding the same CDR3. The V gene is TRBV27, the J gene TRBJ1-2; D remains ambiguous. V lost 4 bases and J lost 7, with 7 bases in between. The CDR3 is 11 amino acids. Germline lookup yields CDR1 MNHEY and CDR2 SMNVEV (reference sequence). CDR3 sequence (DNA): TGTGCCAGCAGTTCCGGAGGTGGCTACACCTTC. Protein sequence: CASSSGGGYTF.

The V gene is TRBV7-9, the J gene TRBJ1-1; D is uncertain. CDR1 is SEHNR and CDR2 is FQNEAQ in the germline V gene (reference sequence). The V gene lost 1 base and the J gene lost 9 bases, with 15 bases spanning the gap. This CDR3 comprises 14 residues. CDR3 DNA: TGTGCCAGCAGCTTAGAGGGAACGGGCGGGAAAGCTTTCTTT. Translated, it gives CASSLEGTGGKAFF.

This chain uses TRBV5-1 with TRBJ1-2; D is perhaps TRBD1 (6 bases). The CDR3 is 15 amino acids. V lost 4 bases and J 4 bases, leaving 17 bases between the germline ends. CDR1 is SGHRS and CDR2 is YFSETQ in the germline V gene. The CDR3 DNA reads TGCGCCAGCAGCAAGACAGGCGTGGGTGGCTATGGCTACACCTTC. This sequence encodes CASSKTGVGGYGYTF.

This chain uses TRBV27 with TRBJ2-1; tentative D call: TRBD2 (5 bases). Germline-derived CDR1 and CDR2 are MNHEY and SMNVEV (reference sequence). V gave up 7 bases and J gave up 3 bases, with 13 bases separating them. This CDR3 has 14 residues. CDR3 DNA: TGTGCCAGCAAACCGCCTGGACTCTACAATGAGCAGTTCTTC. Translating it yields CASKPPGLYNEQFF.

CDR3 residues: CASRNYRDNNQPQHF. CDR3 sequence (DNA): TGTGCCAGCAGAAATTACAGGGATAACAATCAGCCCCAGCATTTT. J is TRBJ1-5 and V is TRBV28; TRBD1 might be the D (6 bases). CDR1 is MDHEN and CDR2 is SYDVKM in the germline V gene. This CDR3 has 15 residues. V was cut by 6 bases and J by 3 bases, with 15 bases left in between.

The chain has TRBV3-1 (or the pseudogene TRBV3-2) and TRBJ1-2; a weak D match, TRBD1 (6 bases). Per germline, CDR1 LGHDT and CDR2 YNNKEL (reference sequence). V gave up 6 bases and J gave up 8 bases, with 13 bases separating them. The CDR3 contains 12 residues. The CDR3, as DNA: TGTGCCAGCAGGAGGTCACAGGGCGGCTACACCTTC. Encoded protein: CASRRSQGGYTF.

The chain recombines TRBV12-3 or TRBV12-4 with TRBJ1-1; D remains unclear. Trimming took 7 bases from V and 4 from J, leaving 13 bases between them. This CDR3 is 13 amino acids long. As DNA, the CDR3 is TGTGCCAGCACCCTAAGTAGTCGCACTGAAGCTTTCTTT. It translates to CASTLSSRTEAFF.

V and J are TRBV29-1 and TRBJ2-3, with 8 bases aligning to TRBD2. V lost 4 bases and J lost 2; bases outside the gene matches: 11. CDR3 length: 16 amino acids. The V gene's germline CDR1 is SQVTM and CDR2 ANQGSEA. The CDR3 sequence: CSVGPQAGGITDTQYF. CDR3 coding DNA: TGCAGCGTTGGGCCTCAGGCGGGGGGAATCACAGATACGCAGTATTTT.

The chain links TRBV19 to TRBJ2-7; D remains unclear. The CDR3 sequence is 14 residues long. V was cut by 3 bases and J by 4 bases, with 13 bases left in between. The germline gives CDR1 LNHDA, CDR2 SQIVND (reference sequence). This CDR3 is CASSMGPGRYEQYF. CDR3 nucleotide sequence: TGTGCCAGTAGTATGGGTCCAGGAAGATACGAGCAGTACTTC. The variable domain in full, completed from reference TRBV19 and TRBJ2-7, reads DGGITQSPKYLFRKEGQNVTLSCEQNLNHDAMYWYRQDPGQGLRLIYYSQIVNDFQKGDIAEGYSVSREKKESFPLTVTSAQKNPTAFYLCASSMGPGRYEQYFGPGTRLTVT.

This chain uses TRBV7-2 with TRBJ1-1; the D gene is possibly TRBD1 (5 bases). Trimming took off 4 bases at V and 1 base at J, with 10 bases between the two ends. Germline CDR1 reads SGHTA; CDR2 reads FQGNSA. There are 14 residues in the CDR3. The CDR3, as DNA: TGTGCCAGCAGCTCACAGGTCACGAACACTGAAGCTTTCTTT. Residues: CASSSQVTNTEAFF.

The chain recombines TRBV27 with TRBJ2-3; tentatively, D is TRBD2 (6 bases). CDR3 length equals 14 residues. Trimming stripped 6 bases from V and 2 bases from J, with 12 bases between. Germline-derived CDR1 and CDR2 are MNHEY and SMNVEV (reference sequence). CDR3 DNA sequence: TGTGCCAGCAGGACCGGGGGTTACACAGATACGCAGTATTTT. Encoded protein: CASRTGGYTDTQYF.

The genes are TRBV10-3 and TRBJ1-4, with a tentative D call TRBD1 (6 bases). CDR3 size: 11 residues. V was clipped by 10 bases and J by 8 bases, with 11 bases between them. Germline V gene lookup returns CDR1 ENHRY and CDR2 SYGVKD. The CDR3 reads CATRDNEKLFF. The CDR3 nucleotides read TGTGCCACCCGGGACAACGAAAAACTGTTTTTT.

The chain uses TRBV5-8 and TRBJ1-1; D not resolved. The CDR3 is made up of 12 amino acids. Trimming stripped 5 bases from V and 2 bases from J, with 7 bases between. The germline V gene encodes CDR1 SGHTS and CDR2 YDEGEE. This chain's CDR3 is CASRNGNTEAFF. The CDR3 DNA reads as TGTGCCAGCAGGAACGGTAACACTGAAGCTTTCTTT.

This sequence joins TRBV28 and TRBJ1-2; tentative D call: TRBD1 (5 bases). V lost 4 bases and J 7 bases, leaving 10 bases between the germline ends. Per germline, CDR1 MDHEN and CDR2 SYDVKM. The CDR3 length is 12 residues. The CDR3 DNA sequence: TGTGCCAGCAGTTCCCAGGGCGTTGGCTACACCTTC. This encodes CASSSQGVGYTF.

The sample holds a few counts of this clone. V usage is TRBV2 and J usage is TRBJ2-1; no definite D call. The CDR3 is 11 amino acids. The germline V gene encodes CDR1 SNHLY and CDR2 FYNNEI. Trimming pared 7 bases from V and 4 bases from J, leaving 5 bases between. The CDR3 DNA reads TGTGCCAGCATGGAGTACAATGAGCAGTTCTTC. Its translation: CASMEYNEQFF.

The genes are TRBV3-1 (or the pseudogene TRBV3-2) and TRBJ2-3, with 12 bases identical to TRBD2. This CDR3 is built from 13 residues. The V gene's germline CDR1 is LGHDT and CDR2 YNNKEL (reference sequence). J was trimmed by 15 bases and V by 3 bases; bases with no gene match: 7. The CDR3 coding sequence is TGTGCCAGCAGCCAGCTAGCGGGGGGGCCGGGATATTTT. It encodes CASSQLAGGPGYF.

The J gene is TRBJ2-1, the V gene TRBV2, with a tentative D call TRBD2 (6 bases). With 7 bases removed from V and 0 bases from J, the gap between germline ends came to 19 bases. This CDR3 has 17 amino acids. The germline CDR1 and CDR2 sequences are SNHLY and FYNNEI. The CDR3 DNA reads TGTGCCAGCACACGGAACAGCGGGCCTAGCTCCTACAATGAGCAGTTCTTC. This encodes CASTRNSGPSSYNEQFF.

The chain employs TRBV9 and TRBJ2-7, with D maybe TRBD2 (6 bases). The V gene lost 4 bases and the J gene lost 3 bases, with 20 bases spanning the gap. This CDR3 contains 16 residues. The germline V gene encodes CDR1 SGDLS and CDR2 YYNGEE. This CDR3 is CASSPNRLVRNYEQYF. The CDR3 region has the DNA TGTGCCAGCAGCCCAAACAGACTAGTGAGGAACTACGAGCAGTACTTC.

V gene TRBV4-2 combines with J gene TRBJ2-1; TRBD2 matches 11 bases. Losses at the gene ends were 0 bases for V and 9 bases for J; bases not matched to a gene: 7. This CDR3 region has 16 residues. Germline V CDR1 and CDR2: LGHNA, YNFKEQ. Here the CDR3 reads CASSQEFSGRAGEQFF. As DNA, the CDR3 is TGTGCCAGCAGCCAAGAATTTAGCGGGAGGGCCGGTGAGCAGTTCTTC.

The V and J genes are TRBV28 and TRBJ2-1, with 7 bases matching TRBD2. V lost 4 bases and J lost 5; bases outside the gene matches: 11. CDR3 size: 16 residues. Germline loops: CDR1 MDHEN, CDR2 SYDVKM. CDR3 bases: TGTGCCAGCAGTTCGCGCGGCGGGAGTCCACACAATGAGCAGTTCTTC. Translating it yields CASSSRGGSPHNEQFF.

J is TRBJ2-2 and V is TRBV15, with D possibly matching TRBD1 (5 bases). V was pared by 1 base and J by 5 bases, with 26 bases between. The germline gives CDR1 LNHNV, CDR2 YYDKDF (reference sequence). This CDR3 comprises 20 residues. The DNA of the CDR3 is TGTGCCACCAGCAGAGGAGTAGGGGCAGGGTTAAAGGCGCCGACCGGGGAGCTGTTTTTT. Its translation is CATSRGVGAGLKAPTGELFF.

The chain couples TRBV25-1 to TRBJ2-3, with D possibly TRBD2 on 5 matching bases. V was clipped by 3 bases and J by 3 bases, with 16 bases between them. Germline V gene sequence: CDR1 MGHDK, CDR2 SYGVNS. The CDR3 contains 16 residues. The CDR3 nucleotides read TGTGCCAGCAGTGATCCGCTAGCCAGGAGAACAGATACGCAGTATTTT. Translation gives CASSDPLARRTDTQYF.

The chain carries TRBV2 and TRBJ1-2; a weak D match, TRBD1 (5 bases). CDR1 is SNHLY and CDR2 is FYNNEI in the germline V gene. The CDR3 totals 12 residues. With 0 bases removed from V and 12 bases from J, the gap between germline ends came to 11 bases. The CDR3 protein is CASSEAPRGDTF. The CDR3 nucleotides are TGTGCCAGCAGTGAAGCACCTCGGGGGGACACCTTC.

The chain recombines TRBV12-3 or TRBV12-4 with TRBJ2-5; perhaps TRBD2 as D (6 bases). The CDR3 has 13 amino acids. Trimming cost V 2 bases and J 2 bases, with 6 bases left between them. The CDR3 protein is CASSLRGQETQYF. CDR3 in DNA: TGTGCCAGCAGTTTACGGGGGCAAGAGACCCAGTACTTC.

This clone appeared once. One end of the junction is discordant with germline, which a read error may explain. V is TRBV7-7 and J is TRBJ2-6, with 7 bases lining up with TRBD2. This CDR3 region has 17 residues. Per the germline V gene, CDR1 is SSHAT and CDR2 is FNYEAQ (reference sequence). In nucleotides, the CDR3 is TGTGCTAGCAGCCCGGGCCCAGGCGGGGGAGGGGCCAACGTCCTGACTTTC. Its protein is CASSPGPGGGGANVLTF.

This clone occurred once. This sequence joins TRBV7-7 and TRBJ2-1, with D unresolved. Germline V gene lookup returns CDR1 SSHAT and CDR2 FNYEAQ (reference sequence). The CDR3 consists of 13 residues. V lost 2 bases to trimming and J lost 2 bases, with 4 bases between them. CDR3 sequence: CASSLTAYNEQFF. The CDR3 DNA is TGTGCCAGCAGCTTAACAGCCTACAATGAGCAGTTCTTC.

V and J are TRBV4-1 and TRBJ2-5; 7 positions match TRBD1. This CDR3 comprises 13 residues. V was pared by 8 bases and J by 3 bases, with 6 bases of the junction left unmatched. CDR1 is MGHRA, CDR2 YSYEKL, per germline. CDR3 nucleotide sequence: TGCGCCAGCGCACAGGGGTTTAAAGAGACCCAGTACTTC. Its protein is CASAQGFKETQYF.

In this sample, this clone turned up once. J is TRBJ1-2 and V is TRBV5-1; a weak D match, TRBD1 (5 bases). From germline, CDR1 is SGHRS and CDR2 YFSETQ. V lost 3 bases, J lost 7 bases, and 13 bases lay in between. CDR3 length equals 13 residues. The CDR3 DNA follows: TGCGCCAGCAGCTGGGGCCCTATGGGTGGCTACACCTTC. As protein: CASSWGPMGGYTF.

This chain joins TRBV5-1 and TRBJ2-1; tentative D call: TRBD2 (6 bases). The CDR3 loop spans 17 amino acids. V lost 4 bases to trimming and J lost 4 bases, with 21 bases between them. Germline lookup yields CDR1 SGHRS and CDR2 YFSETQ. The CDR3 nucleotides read TGCGCCAGCAGCCCCCATAAGGGTAGCGGCTTATACAATGAGCAGTTCTTC. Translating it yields CASSPHKGSGLYNEQFF.

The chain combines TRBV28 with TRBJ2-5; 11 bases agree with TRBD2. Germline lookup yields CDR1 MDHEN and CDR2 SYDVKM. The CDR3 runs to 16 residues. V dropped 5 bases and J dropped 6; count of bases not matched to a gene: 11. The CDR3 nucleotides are TGTGCCAGCAGTCCACCCCTAGCGGGAGGTGAGAAGACCCAGTACTTC. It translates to CASSPPLAGGEKTQYF.